This T cell receptor beta chain was retrieved from a study of CD8 T cells in Susac syndrome. Germline V CDR1 and CDR2: LGHDT, YNNKEL (reference sequence). Trimming removed 7 bases from V and 3 bases from J, with 18 bases in between. This CDR3 is 15 amino acids long. Random hexamers were used to reverse transcribe about 0.5 to 1 ug of RNA. One entry per CDR3 protein, called by TCRdb with MiXCR from the immunoSEQ multiplex PCR reads. The profile shows about 130,000 distinct CDR3 sequences, 90% to 95% of them singletons. The source is a human donor in good health. The J gene is TRBJ1-2, the V gene TRBV3-1, with TRBD1 as a possible D gene (5 bases). The sequenced sample was CD4+ T cells from PBMCs. The CDR3 DNA reads as TGTGCCAGCACCCCAACGTCGGGACGCTACTATGGCTACACCTTC. It codes for CASTPTSGRYYGYTF.